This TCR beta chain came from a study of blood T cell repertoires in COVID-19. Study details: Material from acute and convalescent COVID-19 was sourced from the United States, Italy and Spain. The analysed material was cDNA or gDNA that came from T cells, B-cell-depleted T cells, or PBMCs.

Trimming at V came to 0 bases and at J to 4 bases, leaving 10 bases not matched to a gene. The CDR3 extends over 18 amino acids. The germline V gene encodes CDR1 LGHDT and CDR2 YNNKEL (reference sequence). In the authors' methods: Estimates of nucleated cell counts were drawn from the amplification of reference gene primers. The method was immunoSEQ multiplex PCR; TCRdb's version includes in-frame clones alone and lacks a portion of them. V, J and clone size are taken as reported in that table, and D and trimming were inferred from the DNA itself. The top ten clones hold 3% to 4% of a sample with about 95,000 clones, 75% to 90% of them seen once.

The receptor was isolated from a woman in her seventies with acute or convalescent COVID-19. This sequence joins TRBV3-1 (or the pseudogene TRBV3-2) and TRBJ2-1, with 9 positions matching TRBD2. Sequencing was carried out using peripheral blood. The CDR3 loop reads CASSQDLLASGAYNEQFF. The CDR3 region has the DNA TGTGCCAGCAGCCAAGATCTCTTGGCTAGCGGGGCTTACAATGAGCAGTTCTTC.